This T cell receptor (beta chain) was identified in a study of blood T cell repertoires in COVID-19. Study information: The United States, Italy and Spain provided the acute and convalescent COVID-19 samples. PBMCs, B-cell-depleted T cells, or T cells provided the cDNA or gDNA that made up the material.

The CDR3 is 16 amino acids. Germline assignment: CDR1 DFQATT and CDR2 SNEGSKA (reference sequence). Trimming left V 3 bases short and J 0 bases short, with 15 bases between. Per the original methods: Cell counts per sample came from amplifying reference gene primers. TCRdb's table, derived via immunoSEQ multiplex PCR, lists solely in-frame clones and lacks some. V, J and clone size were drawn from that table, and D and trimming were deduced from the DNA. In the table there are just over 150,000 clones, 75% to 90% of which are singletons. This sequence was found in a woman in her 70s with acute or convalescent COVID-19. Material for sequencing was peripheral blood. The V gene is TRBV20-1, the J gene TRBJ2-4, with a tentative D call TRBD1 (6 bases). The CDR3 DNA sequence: TGCAGTGCTAGTACTTCCGGGACACTAGCCAAAAACATTCAGTACTTC. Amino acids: CSASTSGTLAKNIQYF.